This TCR beta chain was sequenced in a study of blood T cell repertoires in COVID-19. Authors' analysis steps: Cell counts per sample came from amplifying reference gene primers. Libraries were prepared by immunoSEQ multiplex PCR; TCRdb keeps only in-frame clonotypes and omits some of them. The V and J calls and clone size were taken over from that table, and D and trimming were inferred from the DNA. The sample carries about 200,000 clones, over 60% recorded once. Trimming cost V 4 bases and J 4 bases, with 20 bases left between them. CDR1 and CDR2 from the germline V gene are MNHEY and SMNVEV (reference sequence). The CDR3 runs 16 residues.

This clonotype originated in a woman in her 70s with acute or convalescent COVID-19. The sample consisted of peripheral blood. This chain links TRBV27 with TRBJ2-7; a possible D gene is TRBD2 (5 bases). DNA of the CDR3: TGTGCCAGCAGTTATCTTGGTAGCGCCGCACTATACGAGCAGTACTTC. Its protein product is CASSYLGSAALYEQYF.